These 15 T cell receptor beta chains were sequenced from one sample in a study of blood T cell repertoires in COVID-19. TCRdb's table, derived via immunoSEQ multiplex PCR, lists solely in-frame clones and lacks some. The sample holds about 190,000 clones; around three quarters are singletons and the top ten take 17%. Sequencing was performed on peripheral blood. These receptors were obtained from a man between 60 and 75 years old with active or convalescent COVID-19.

The rearrangement uses TRBV4-3 and TRBJ2-3; perhaps TRBD2 as D (6 bases). Germline CDR1 reads LGHNA; CDR2 reads YSLEER. The CDR3 contains 17 residues. Trimming took 0 bases from V and 6 from J, leaving 19 bases between them. The CDR3, as DNA: TGCGCCAGCAGCCAAGACCTACTGGGCAGAGGAGGGGATACGCAGTATTTT. This gives the protein CASSQDLLGRGGDTQYF.

The gene calls are TRBV12-5 and TRBJ2-7; 7 positions match TRBD1. The junction had 6 bases not matched to a gene; V was cut back by 5 bases and J by 2 bases. The CDR3 is made up of 14 amino acids. The germline V gene encodes CDR1 LGHNT and CDR2 FRNRAP. This chain's CDR3 is CASGPRQGPYEQYF. CDR3 nucleotide sequence: TGTGCTAGTGGTCCCCGACAGGGCCCCTACGAGCAGTACTTC.

This clone showed up just a few times. The chain has TRBV7-2 and TRBJ1-2; D not resolved. From germline, CDR1 is SGHTA and CDR2 FQGNSA. This CDR3 contains 13 residues. Deletions cut 5 bases from V and 6 bases from J, with 13 bases between. The CDR3 DNA reads TGTGCCAGCAGCCTAAACCCCCGGGATGGCTACACCTTC. Its translation is CASSLNPRDGYTF.

The rearrangement links TRBV7-2 to TRBJ2-5; 13 bases fit TRBD2. The CDR3 spans 15 residues. Per the germline V gene, CDR1 is SGHTA and CDR2 is FQGNSA. Unmatched junction bases numbered 3, after V lost 4 bases and J lost 4 bases. CDR3 region: CASSSRTSGGETQYF. Written as DNA, the CDR3 is TGTGCCAGCAGCTCACGGACTAGCGGGGGAGAGACCCAGTACTTC. The full variable domain, completed using reference TRBV7-2 and TRBJ2-5, is GAGVSQSPSNKVTEKGKDVELRCDPISGHTALYWYRQSLGQGLEFLIYFQGNSAPDKSGLPSDRFSAERTGGSVSTLTIQRTQQEDSAVYLCASSSRTSGGETQYFGPGTRLLVL.

The V gene is TRBV19, the J gene TRBJ2-2, with TRBD1 matching 7 bases. This CDR3 has 15 amino acids. Germline V gene sequence: CDR1 LNHDA, CDR2 SQIVND (reference sequence). After removal of 4 bases from V and 0 bases from J, the junction contained 2 bases not matched to a gene. CDR3 bases: TGTGCCAGTAGTAACAGGGGCGCGAACACCGGGGAGCTGTTTTTT. Its protein product is CASSNRGANTGELFF. The complete variable domain, with remaining parts taken from reference TRBV19 and TRBJ2-2, reads DGGITQSPKYLFRKEGQNVTLSCEQNLNHDAMYWYRQDPGQGLRLIYYSQIVNDFQKGDIAEGYSVSREKKESFPLTVTSAQKNPTAFYLCASSNRGANTGELFFGEGSRLTVL.

V and J are TRBV18 and TRBJ2-3; D remains unclear. Per the germline V gene, CDR1 is KGHSH and CDR2 is LQKENI. The CDR3 runs to 20 residues. V gave up 3 bases and J gave up 0 bases, with 25 bases separating them. CDR3 region: CASSPKSGARTPYSTDTQYF. The CDR3 region has the DNA TGTGCCAGCTCACCCAAGTCAGGTGCGAGAACTCCCTATAGCACAGATACGCAGTATTTT.

V is TRBV27 and J is TRBJ1-6, with D possibly TRBD1 on 5 matching bases. V lost 5 bases and J 11 bases, leaving 19 bases between the germline ends. This CDR3 spans 15 amino acids. CDR1 MNHEY and CDR2 SMNVEV come from the germline V gene (reference sequence). CDR3 bases: TGTGCCAGCAGTCTGGGGGGTTTGCAAAGGACACCCCTCCACTTT. Amino acid sequence: CASSLGGLQRTPLHF.

The chain links TRBV19 to TRBJ1-1; possible D gene TRBD1, 5 bases. V was shortened by 7 bases and J by 2 bases, with 17 bases between the two germline ends. The CDR3 sequence is 15 residues long. From germline, CDR1 is LNHDA and CDR2 SQIVND (reference sequence). CDR3 sequence (DNA): TGTGCCAGTACTCCCCTGACAGAACTTAACACTGAAGCTTTCTTT. Translation: CASTPLTELNTEAFF.

The rearrangement uses TRBV28 and TRBJ2-7; 11 nucleotides match TRBD2. The germline gives CDR1 MDHEN, CDR2 SYDVKM. The ends lost 3 bases at V and 1 base at J; junction bases unmatched: 2. The CDR3 spans 15 residues. For the CDR3, the DNA is TGTGCCAGCAGTTTGGGACTAGCGGCTTCCTACGAGCAGTACTTC. Translating gives CASSLGLAASYEQYF. Drawing the rest from reference TRBV28 and TRBJ2-7, the complete variable domain is DVKVTQSSRYLVKRTGEKVFLECVQDMDHENMFWYRQDPGLGLRLIYFSYDVKMKEKGDIPEGYSVSREKKERFSLILESASTNQTSMYLCASSLGLAASYEQYFGPGTRLTVT.

This clone was detected only a few times. The chain joins TRBV10-2 to TRBJ2-1; perhaps TRBD1 as D (5 bases). CDR3 length: 13 amino acids. Trimming cost V 4 bases and J 9 bases, with 13 bases left between them. CDR1 and CDR2 from the germline V gene are WSHSY and SAAADI. The CDR3 DNA follows: TGCGCCAGCAGTGGACAGACGGTTAGTGAGCAGTTCTTC. This translates into CASSGQTVSEQFF.

The rearrangement joins TRBV9 to TRBJ2-7; D is ambiguous. Germline CDR1 is SGDLS and CDR2 is YYNGEE. The V and J ends lost 0 bases and 5 bases respectively, with 9 bases between them. This CDR3 has 13 residues. The CDR3: CASSVANPDEQYF. The DNA of the CDR3 is TGTGCCAGCAGCGTAGCCAATCCAGACGAGCAGTACTTC.

This chain links TRBV29-1 with TRBJ2-1; TRBD1 is a possible D gene (6 bases). With 7 bases removed from V and 6 bases from J, the gap between germline ends came to 10 bases. Germline CDR1 is SQVTM and CDR2 is ANQGSEA. The CDR3 is 11 residues long. CDR3 protein: CSAGQFNEQFF. The CDR3 DNA follows: TGCAGCGCTGGACAGTTCAATGAGCAGTTCTTC.

The V gene is TRBV6-2 or TRBV6-3, the J gene TRBJ1-5; 8 nucleotides line up with TRBD1. CDR3 length equals 14 residues. J lost 5 bases, V lost 6 bases, and 6 bases had no gene match. Looked up from germline, CDR1 is MNHEY and CDR2 is SVGEGT. The CDR3 bases are TGTGCCAGCAGCGCTACAGGGGGGCATCAGCCCCAGCATTTT. Its protein product is CASSATGGHQPQHF.

The chain couples TRBV19 to TRBJ1-5; 7 nucleotides agree with TRBD1. Germline V lookup: CDR1 LNHDA, CDR2 SQIVND (reference sequence). V dropped 6 bases and J dropped 2; count of bases not matched to a gene: 7. CDR3 size: 15 residues. The chain's CDR3 is CASSPPTGGNQPQHF. CDR3 DNA: TGTGCCAGTAGCCCCCCCACAGGGGGCAATCAGCCCCAGCATTTT.

The chain carries TRBV19 and TRBJ1-1, with TRBD1 as a possible D gene (6 bases). Trimming pared 6 bases from V and 4 bases from J, leaving 12 bases between. The CDR3 covers 13 residues. The V gene's germline CDR1 is LNHDA and CDR2 SQIVND (reference sequence). The CDR3 DNA reads as TGTGCCAGTAGCAGGGGAAGAGGCACTGAAGCTTTCTTT. As protein: CASSRGRGTEAFF.